A selection of T cell receptor beta chains follows, all from one sample in a study of STAT5B mutations in CD4+ large granular lymphocyte leukemia. Profiled with immunoSEQ multiplex PCR; TCRdb holds only in-frame clones, not every one. Among over 30,000 clones listed, roughly 81% were seen once. The source material was CD4+ T cells from blood buffy coats. Source of these receptors: a human donor in good health. Both conserved end residues are part of each CDR3. D genes are given only for firm matches. The listing skips clone size in some rows; elsewhere it reads once, few, many or a size class.

>TRBV27|-|TRBD1|TRBJ1-4
TGTGCCAGCAGTTCTAGGGACAGGGTGGGTGAAAAACTGTTTTTT
CASSSRDRVGEKLFF
>TRBV11-2|-|-|TRBJ1-1
TGTGCCAGCAGCCCCGACAGACTATCCACTGAAGCTTTCTTT
CASSPDRLSTEAFF
>TRBV7-2|-|TRBD2|TRBJ2-3
TGTGCCAGCAGCTCGGGAGGGGGTCGCTACACAGATACGCAGTATTTT
CASSSGGGRYTDTQYF
>TRBV6-4|-|-|TRBJ2-7
TGTGCCAGCAGTGACGTCTTGGGGTCTCCACCCCGCCACGAGCAGTACTTC
CASSDVLGSPPRHEQYF
>TRBV28|-|-|TRBJ2-1
TGTGCCAGCAGTTCGGCCCCTTCCTACAATGAGCAGTTCTTC
CASSSAPSYNEQFF
>TRBV5-8|-|-|TRBJ1-5
TGTGCCAGCAGCCCGGGAACTGTTAGCAATCAGCCCCAGCATTTT
CASSPGTVSNQPQHF
>TRBV7-2|-|-|TRBJ2-7
TGTGCCAGCAGCCCGTCAGGGAGCTCCTACGAGCAGTACTTC
CASSPSGSSYEQYF
>TRBV30|once|TRBD1|TRBJ2-7
TGTGCCGGGGACAGGGACAGGCCTCTAAACGAGCAGTACTTC
CAGDRDRPLNEQYF
>TRBV7-9|-|TRBD1|TRBJ2-7
TGTGCCAGCAGCAGGGACAGGGGTCCCTACGAGCAGTACTTC
CASSRDRGPYEQYF
>TRBV28|-|-|TRBJ2-7
TGTGCCAGCAGGCTCCGGGACCGCGAGCAGTACTTC
CASRLRDREQYF
>TRBV20-1|-|-|TRBJ2-7
TGCAGTGCTTCTGACTACCTCGAGCAGTACTTC
CSASDYLEQYF
>TRBV23-1|-|-|TRBJ2-3
TGCGCCAGCAGTAAGAAAGCCACAGATACGCAGTATTTT
CASSKKATDTQYF
>TRBV7-2|once|TRBD2|TRBJ2-1
TGTGCCAGCAGCTTAGCTAGCGGGAGTCAGGATGAGCAGTTCTTC
CASSLASGSQDEQFF
>TRBV5-4|-|TRBD2|TRBJ2-3
TGTGCCAGCAGCTCGGCTAGCGGGAGGGCTACAGATACGCAGTATTTT
CASSSASGRATDTQYF
>TRBV11-2|-|TRBD2|TRBJ2-1
TGTGCCAGCAGCTCCTCTAGCGGTTCCTACAATGAGCAGTTCTTC
CASSSSSGSYNEQFF
>TRBV7-2|-|-|TRBJ2-3
TGTGCCAGCAGCTTGCACAGGGAGCCGCCGCAGTATTTT
CASSLHREPPQYF
>TRBV15|-|TRBD1|TRBJ2-7
TGTGCCACCAGCAGTACCGGGACAGGGATTTACGAGCAGTACTTC
CATSSTGTGIYEQYF
>TRBV14|once|-|TRBJ1-1
TGTGCCAGCAGCCAAGATTATTGGCCAGGTTCATCTAACACTGAAGCTTTCTTT
CASSQDYWPGSSNTEAFF
>TRBV6-1|-|-|TRBJ2-7
TGTGCCAGCAGTAAGGGGCGGGGCTCCTACGAGCAGTACTTC
CASSKGRGSYEQYF
>TRBV30|-|-|TRBJ1-1
TGTGCCTGGAGTGGGGGACACGAAGAGGCTTTCTTT
CAWSGGHEEAFF
>TRBV27|-|-|TRBJ1-1
TGTGCCAGCAGTCCAGCGGGCCGAGGGGACACTGAAGCTTTCTTT
CASSPAGRGDTEAFF
>TRBV4-3|-|TRBD1|TRBJ1-6
TGCGCCAGCAGCTTCCGGGACAGGGGGGACTCACCCCTCCACTTT
CASSFRDRGDSPLHF
>TRBV5-6|once|TRBD2|TRBJ2-3
TGTGCCAGCAGCTTGCCTAGCGGAAACACAGATACGCAGTATTTT
CASSLPSGNTDTQYF